This paragraph reports one T cell receptor (beta chain). Antigen specificity is unknown. The source of the sample is a study of T cells expressing NK-cell markers. Study background: The TCR beta repertoires were obtained from sorted CD3+CD56+NKG2C+, CD3+CD56+NKG2C- and CD3+CD56-NKG2C+ T cells. Study conclusions and caveats: Dominant NKG2C+ clonotype frequencies of 1.0-7.0% of CD8+ T cells were measured in over 5 donors. One observes that, in a few donors, these clonotypes were also the leading ones within the CD3+CD56-NKG2C+ fraction.

TCR beta libraries carry UMIs added by 5'RACE template switching. Using the 5' RACE reads, TCRdb records one entry per CDR3 protein without DNA. The sample totals some 140,000 distinct CDR3 sequences; its top ten clones hold 37%. This CDR3 contains 14 residues. The chain couples TRBV12-3 or TRBV12-4 to TRBJ2-3; TCRdb proposes TRBD1, but this gene call is untestable without DNA. Sequences were obtained from blood T cells: a sorted CD56 or NKG2C T cell subset, CD4+ or CD8+ T cells, or bulk PBMC T cells (not recorded which). The source of this sequence is a woman aged 50 to 65 in good health. The CDR3 is CASSIHPGADTQYF.